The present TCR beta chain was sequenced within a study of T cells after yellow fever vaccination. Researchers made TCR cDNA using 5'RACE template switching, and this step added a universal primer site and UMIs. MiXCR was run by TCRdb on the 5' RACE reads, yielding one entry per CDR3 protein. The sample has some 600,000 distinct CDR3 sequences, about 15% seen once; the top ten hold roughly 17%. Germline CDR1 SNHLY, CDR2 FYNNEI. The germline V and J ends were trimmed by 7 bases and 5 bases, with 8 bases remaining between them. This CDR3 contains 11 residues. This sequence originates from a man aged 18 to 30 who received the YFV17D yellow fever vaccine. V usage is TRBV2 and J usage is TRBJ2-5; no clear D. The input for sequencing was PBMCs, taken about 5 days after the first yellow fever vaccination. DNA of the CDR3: TGTGCCAGCACCATTATGGAGACCCAGTACTTC. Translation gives CASTIMETQYF.